This paragraph reports one T cell receptor beta chain. The record originates from a study of CXCR3-negative and CXCR3-positive naive CD8 T cells. Germline CDR1 SGHRS, CDR2 YFSETQ. This CDR3 has 14 amino acids. UMI labels and 5' RACE were used to prepare the TRB cDNA libraries. Reanalyzing the 5' RACE reads, TCRdb keeps one entry per CDR3 protein, without DNA. This table holds 8,000 to 10,000 distinct CDR3 sequences. The material sequenced was naive CXCR3- CD8+ T cells from blood. Stated subset: CD45RO-CCR7+CD27+CD95- naive CD8+ T cells lacking CXCR3 (TNR3-). The receptor comes from a human donor in good health. Some clones in this sample may be carry-over from other donors' samples. The chain carries TRBV5-1 and TRBJ2-7; as DNA is missing, the TRBD2 call by TCRdb cannot be tested. CDR3 amino acids: CASSVAGSSYEQYF.